This T cell receptor (beta chain) was observed in a study of T cells after yellow fever vaccination. Overall study context: Fractions containing few cells were prepared with SMART-Seq v4 Ultra Low Input.

TCRdb fed the 5' RACE reads into MiXCR, producing one record per CDR3 protein. This table holds 510,000 or so distinct CDR3 sequences, 15% to 20% found once. Whole-study results and caveats: Only a minor proportion of clonotypes was detected across both CD4 and CD8 compartments. Abundant clonotypes from the bulk population could contaminate FACS-sorted repertoires. Among primary-vaccination clones, most reappeared after the booster, at about 95% for CD4 and roughly 88% for CD8.

This CDR3 region has 15 residues. Germline assignment: CDR1 LGHDT and CDR2 YNNKEL (reference sequence). The V end lost 4 bases, the J end lost 0 bases, and 10 bases lay between the germline ends. About this clonotype itself: Antigen unknown.

The receptor comes from a young man who received the YFV17D yellow fever vaccine. The chain links TRBV3-1 to TRBJ2-1; a weak D match, TRBD1 (6 bases). Sequencing used PBMCs, obtained 15 days after the yellow fever booster vaccination. The CDR3 coding sequence is TGTGCCAGCAGCCCCGGACAGAGCTCCTACAATGAGCAGTTCTTC. Its translation is CASSPGQSSYNEQFF.